The 21 T cell receptor beta chains reported below all come from one sample, sequenced in a study of blood T cell repertoires in COVID-19. Sequencing was performed with immunoSEQ multiplex PCR; in TCRdb, only in-frame clones are kept and a portion is missing. The profile shows over 140,000 clones, over 75% of them singletons. The material sequenced was PBMCs or T cells enriched from blood (not recorded which). Receptors were obtained from a woman aged 50 to 60 who had recovered from COVID-19.

The chain combines TRBV19 with TRBJ2-7; TRBD1 is a possible D gene (6 bases). The V gene lost 3 bases and the J gene lost 1 base, with 10 bases spanning the gap. The germline CDR1 and CDR2 sequences are LNHDA and SQIVND (reference sequence). There are 14 residues in the CDR3. The CDR3 bases are TGTGCCAGTAGTATGCAGGGGTCATCCTACGAGCAGTACTTC. Translating gives CASSMQGSSYEQYF.

The chain couples TRBV28 to TRBJ2-7, with TRBD1 matching 9 bases. The V gene's germline CDR1 is MDHEN and CDR2 SYDVKM. The CDR3 is made up of 18 amino acids. J was trimmed by 3 bases and V by 6 bases; bases with no gene match: 18. CDR3 in amino acids: CASSNDRDRVFGNYEQYF. CDR3 in DNA: TGTGCCAGCAGCAACGACCGGGACAGGGTATTTGGAAACTACGAGCAGTACTTC.

In nucleotides, the CDR3 is TGTGCCAGCAGCCAAGGGACTAGTAGCACAGATACGCAGTATTTT. It codes for CASSQGTSSTDTQYF. The chain employs TRBV3-1 (or the pseudogene TRBV3-2) and TRBJ2-3, with 7 bases lining up with TRBD2. From germline, CDR1 is LGHDT and CDR2 YNNKEL (reference sequence). The CDR3 is 15 residues long. V shed 1 base and J 0 bases; nucleotides not matched to a gene: 1.

V usage is TRBV7-8 and J usage is TRBJ2-5; perhaps TRBD2 as D (5 bases). CDR1 is SGHVS and CDR2 is FQNEAQ in the germline V gene. The V end lost 5 bases, the J end lost 1 base, and 8 bases lay between the germline ends. This CDR3 comprises 13 residues. In DNA, the CDR3 is TGTGCCAGCAGCCAGACTATCCAAGAGACCCAGTACTTC. Translating it yields CASSQTIQETQYF. The whole variable domain, remainder taken from reference TRBV7-8 and TRBJ2-5, is GAGVSQSPRYKVAKRGQDVALRCDPISGHVSLFWYQQALGQGPEFLTYFQNEAQLDKSGLPSDRFFAERPEGSVSTLKIQRTQQEDSAVYLCASSQTIQETQYFGPGTRLLVL.

The chain couples TRBV6-5 to TRBJ2-7; D perhaps matches TRBD1 (6 bases). Trimming shortened V by 5 bases and J by 1 base, and 12 bases separated the two germline ends. Germline CDR1 MNHEY, CDR2 SVGAGI. The CDR3 contains 14 residues. The CDR3 protein is CASSPGDLSYEQYF. The DNA of the CDR3 is TGTGCCAGCAGTCCAGGGGACCTGTCCTACGAGCAGTACTTC.

V and J are TRBV30 and TRBJ2-7; D is possibly TRBD2 (6 bases). This CDR3 comprises 13 residues. Germline CDR1 GTSNPN, CDR2 SVGIG (reference sequence). The germline V and J ends were trimmed by 2 bases and 4 bases, with 12 bases remaining between them. CDR3 nucleotide sequence: TGTGCCTGGAGTCGGGAGTGGGGGTACGAGCAGTACTTC. As protein: CAWSREWGYEQYF.

The genes are TRBV7-5 and TRBJ1-1. TRBV7-5 is a recognized pseudogene. The CDR3 has 17 residues. CDR3 sequence (DNA): TGTGCCAGAAGCCCGCGTTCCCGGGTCCTCGAGAACACTGAAGCTTTCTTT. Amino acid sequence: CARSPRSRVLENTEAFF.

The V gene is TRBV19, the J gene TRBJ2-7, with D possibly matching TRBD1 (5 bases). V lost 2 bases and J 5 bases, leaving 10 bases between the germline ends. The CDR3 extends over 13 amino acids. From germline, CDR1 is LNHDA and CDR2 SQIVND (reference sequence). DNA of the CDR3: TGTGCCAGTAGTATACAGGGATCCCACGAGCAGTACTTC. Its translation is CASSIQGSHEQYF.

CDR3 sequence (DNA): TGTGCCTCCCAAACTCCGGGGGTAACAGGCTACACCTTC. Encoded protein: CASQTPGVTGYTF. V and J are TRBV30 and TRBJ1-2, with TRBD1 as a possible D gene (5 bases). Germline CDR1 GTSNPN, CDR2 SVGIG (reference sequence). The CDR3 loop spans 13 amino acids. The V end was cut by 7 bases, the J end by 8 bases, with 20 bases between.

The chain is built from TRBV9 and TRBJ2-2, with D tentatively TRBD2 (6 bases). The CDR3 extends over 17 amino acids. Germline lookup yields CDR1 SGDLS and CDR2 YYNGEE. The V and J ends lost 0 bases and 0 bases respectively, with 12 bases between them. The DNA of the CDR3 is TGTGCCAGCAGCGTAGTCGTTGCGGGAACGAACACCGGGGAGCTGTTTTTT. It encodes CASSVVVAGTNTGELFF.

The chain employs TRBV7-9 and TRBJ1-5, with D maybe TRBD1 (6 bases). The CDR3 sequence is 15 residues long. Trimming left V 5 bases short and J 4 bases short, with 15 bases between. Looked up from germline, CDR1 is SEHNR and CDR2 is FQNEAQ (reference sequence). The CDR3 DNA reads as TGTGCCAGCAGCCCTGGGGCAGGGGATAATCAGCCCCAGCATTTT. Translated: CASSPGAGDNQPQHF.

This chain uses TRBV7-9 with TRBJ2-7; tentatively, D is TRBD2 (5 bases). V lost 5 bases, J lost 1 base, and 12 bases lay in between. The CDR3 loop spans 14 amino acids. Per germline, CDR1 SEHNR and CDR2 FQNEAQ (reference sequence). The CDR3 is CASSADGKSYEQYF. The CDR3 region has the DNA TGTGCCAGCAGCGCGGACGGGAAGTCCTACGAGCAGTACTTC. Full variable domain (outside the CDR3, taken from reference TRBV7-9 and TRBJ2-7): DTGVSQNPRHKITKRGQNVTFRCDPISEHNRLYWYRQTLGQGPEFLTYFQNEAQLEKSRLLSDRFSAERPKGSFSTLEIQRTEQGDSAMYLCASSADGKSYEQYFGPGTRLTVT.

This sequence joins TRBV6-5 and TRBJ1-1; unclear D gene. Trimming stripped 0 bases from V and 3 bases from J, with 11 bases between. The CDR3 extends over 15 amino acids. The V gene's germline CDR1 is MNHEY and CDR2 SVGAGI. In nucleotides, the CDR3 is TGTGCCAGCAGTTACTCGGTGTTGGGAGACACTGAAGCTTTCTTT. Its translation is CASSYSVLGDTEAFF.

The table lists this clone with a few counts. The chain has TRBV12-3 or TRBV12-4 and TRBJ1-5; 7 nucleotides agree with TRBD1. J gave up 2 bases and V 5 bases, and 0 bases lay outside the gene matches. The CDR3 runs 13 residues. In nucleotides, the CDR3 is TGTGCCAGCAGTGACAGGGGCAATCAGCCCCAGCATTTT. This codes for CASSDRGNQPQHF.

V usage is TRBV27 and J usage is TRBJ1-2; D may be TRBD1 (6 bases). Trimming removed 6 bases from V and 3 bases from J, with 14 bases in between. Germline-derived CDR1 and CDR2 are MNHEY and SMNVEV (reference sequence). There are 14 residues in the CDR3. CDR3 residues: CASRPVTGYYGYTF. CDR3 nucleotides: TGTGCCAGCAGGCCCGTCACAGGGTACTATGGCTACACCTTC.

The rearrangement uses TRBV7-9 and TRBJ1-6, with D tentatively TRBD1 (5 bases). V lost 5 bases and J 10 bases, leaving 12 bases between the germline ends. The CDR3 is made up of 13 amino acids. CDR1 SEHNR and CDR2 FQNEAQ come from the germline V gene (reference sequence). CDR3 sequence: CASSPRGGSPLHF. CDR3 DNA: TGTGCCAGCAGCCCTCGGGGGGGATCACCCCTCCACTTT.

The rearrangement uses TRBV27 and TRBJ1-4; perhaps TRBD1 as D (6 bases). The CDR3 is 17 amino acids. V shed 5 bases and J shed 2 bases, with 18 bases lying between them. Germline lookup yields CDR1 MNHEY and CDR2 SMNVEV (reference sequence). The CDR3 bases are TGTGCCAGCAGTCCCGCGGGGGGGGCGCGGACTAATGAAAAACTGTTTTTT. Encoded protein: CASSPAGGARTNEKLFF.

The CDR3 loop reads CACPGQENTDTQYF. CDR3 coding DNA: TGTGCCTGCCCGGGACAAGAAAACACAGATACGCAGTATTTT. The chain recombines TRBV30 with TRBJ2-3, with D possibly matching TRBD1 (6 bases). The V end lost 6 bases, the J end lost 2 bases, and 15 bases lay between the germline ends. Germline V CDR1 and CDR2: GTSNPN, SVGIG (reference sequence). There are 14 residues in the CDR3. The full variable domain, with the rest looked up from reference TRBV30 and TRBJ2-3, is SQTIHQWPATLVQPVGSPLSLECTVEGTSNPNLYWYRQAAGRGLQLLFYSVGIGQISSEVPQNLSASRPQDRQFILSSKKLLLSDSGFYLCACPGQENTDTQYFGPGTRLTVL.

The rearrangement uses TRBV6-1 and TRBJ2-3; 9 bases agree with TRBD2. V was pared by 2 bases and J by 0 bases, with 3 bases of the junction left unmatched. The germline V gene encodes CDR1 MNHNS and CDR2 SASEGT. CDR3 size: 16 residues. The CDR3 loop reads CASSEQRGASTDTQYF. DNA for the CDR3: TGTGCCAGCAGTGAACAGCGGGGGGCTAGCACAGATACGCAGTATTTT.

The rearrangement uses TRBV5-4 and TRBJ2-1; no reliable D call. The germline V gene has CDR1 SGHNT and CDR2 YYREEE (reference sequence). This CDR3 has 17 residues. V lost 0 bases and J lost 7, with 20 bases in between. The CDR3 region is CASSLDVAEPFVNEQFF. DNA for the CDR3: TGTGCCAGCAGCTTGGATGTAGCAGAACCTTTTGTGAATGAGCAGTTCTTC. The full variable domain, completed using reference TRBV5-4 and TRBJ2-1, is ETGVTQSPTHLIKTRGQQVTLRCSSQSGHNTVSWYQQALGQGPQFIFQYYREEENGRGNFPPRFSGLQFPNYSSELNVNALELDDSALYLCASSLDVAEPFVNEQFFGPGTRLTVL.

V and J are TRBV21-1 and TRBJ1-5; TRBD1, the D gene given by the table, was not confirmed from the DNA. TRBV21-1 is designated a pseudogene. CDR3 length equals 15 residues. The CDR3 nucleotides are TGTGCCAGCAGCTCCGACAGGGGGAACAATCAGCCCCAGCATTTT. Translated: CASSSDRGNNQPQHF.